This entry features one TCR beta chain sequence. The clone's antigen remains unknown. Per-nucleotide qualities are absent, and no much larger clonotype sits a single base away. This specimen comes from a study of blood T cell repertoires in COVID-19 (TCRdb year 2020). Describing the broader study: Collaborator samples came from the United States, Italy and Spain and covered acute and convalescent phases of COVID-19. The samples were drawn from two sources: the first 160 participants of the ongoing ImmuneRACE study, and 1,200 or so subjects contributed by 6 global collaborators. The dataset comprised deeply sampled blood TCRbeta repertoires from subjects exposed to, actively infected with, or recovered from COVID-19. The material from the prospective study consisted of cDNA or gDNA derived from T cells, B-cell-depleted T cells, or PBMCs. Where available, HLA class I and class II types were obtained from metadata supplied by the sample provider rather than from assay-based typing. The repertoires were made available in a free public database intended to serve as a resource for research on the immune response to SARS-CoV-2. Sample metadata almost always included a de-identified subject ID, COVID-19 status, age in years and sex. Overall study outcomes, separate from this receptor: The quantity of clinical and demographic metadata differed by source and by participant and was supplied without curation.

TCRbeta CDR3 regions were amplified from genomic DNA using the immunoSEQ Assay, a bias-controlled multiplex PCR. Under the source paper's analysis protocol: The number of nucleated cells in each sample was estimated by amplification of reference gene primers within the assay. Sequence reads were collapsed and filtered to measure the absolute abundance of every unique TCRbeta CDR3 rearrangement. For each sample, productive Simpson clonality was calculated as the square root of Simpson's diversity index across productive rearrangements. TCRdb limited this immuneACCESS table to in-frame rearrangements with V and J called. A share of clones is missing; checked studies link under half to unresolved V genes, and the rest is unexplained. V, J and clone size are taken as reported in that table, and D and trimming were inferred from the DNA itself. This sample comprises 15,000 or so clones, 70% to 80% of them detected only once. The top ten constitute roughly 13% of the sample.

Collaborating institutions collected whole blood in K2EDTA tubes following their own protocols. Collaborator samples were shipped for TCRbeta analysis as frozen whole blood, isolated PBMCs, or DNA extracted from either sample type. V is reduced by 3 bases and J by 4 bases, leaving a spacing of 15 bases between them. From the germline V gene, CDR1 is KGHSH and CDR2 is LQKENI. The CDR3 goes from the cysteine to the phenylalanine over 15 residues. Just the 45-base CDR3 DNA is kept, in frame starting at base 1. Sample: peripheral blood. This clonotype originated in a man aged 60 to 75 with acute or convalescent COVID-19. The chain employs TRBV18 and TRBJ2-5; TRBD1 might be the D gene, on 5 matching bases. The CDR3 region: CASSPRQFPGETQYF. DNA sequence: TGTGCCAGCTCACCGAGACAGTTCCCGGGAGAGACCCAGTACTTC.